This TCR beta chain was sequenced in a study of blood T cells in healthy people across ages. General study points: Expanded clonotype changes were possibly confounded by unknown donor CMV status.

Looked up from germline, CDR1 is SQVTM and CDR2 is ANQGSEA. V was pared by 2 bases and J by 6 bases, with 7 bases between. The CDR3 has 12 residues. Healthy Caucasian individuals from Russia aged about 6 to 100 were enrolled as donors. Roughly 10 milliliters of peripheral blood were drawn from each donor. This clonotype was seen only a few times. What it recognizes is unknown. With a J-beta primer mix and a sample-barcoded 5' primer, a second PCR ran about 7 to 12 cycles. TCRdb processed the 5' RACE reads anew with MiXCR; each CDR3 protein has one entry. The sample includes more than 650,000 distinct CDR3 sequences, 20% to 25% of them seen just once.

J is TRBJ2-2 and V is TRBV29-1; D is unclear. The receptor was isolated from a man aged 70-80 years in good health. Specimen: blood. The CDR3, as DNA: TGCAGCGTTGAATTGGGATCCGGGGAGCTGTTTTTT. It translates to CSVELGSGELFF.